This T cell receptor beta chain is drawn from a study of beta chain features in type 1 diabetes. Study-wide points: A moderate, significant TCRB CDR3 shortening appeared in type 1 diabetes across four CD4+ subsets. VDJ junctions from type 1 diabetes patients carried fewer insertions and larger deletions.

This clone occurred a few times. Its antigen is as yet unknown. Losses at the gene ends were 5 bases for V and 6 bases for J; bases not matched to a gene: 3. Germline V CDR1 and CDR2: SEHNR, FQNEAQ (reference sequence). The CDR3 covers 13 residues. Expressed TCRB transcripts were sequenced, since all the RNA that had been isolated was reverse transcribed. Sequenced by immunoSEQ multiplex PCR; TCRdb stores in-frame clones only, minus some. Here the sample spans 300,000 to 350,000 clones, approximately 15% being singletons. This clonotype originated in a woman between 18 and 29 years old with type 1 diabetes. Sequencing was done on a sample of naive CD4+ T cells from blood. The rearrangement uses TRBV7-9 and TRBJ2-2; 7 nucleotides line up with TRBD1. CDR3 coding DNA: TGTGCCAGCAGCCTACAGGGGTCCGGGGAGCTGTTTTTT. Its protein product is CASSLQGSGELFF. Looking up the rest from reference TRBV7-9 and TRBJ2-2 gives the full variable domain: DTGVSQNPRHKITKRGQNVTFRCDPISEHNRLYWYRQTLGQGPEFLTYFQNEAQLEKSRLLSDRFSAERPKGSFSTLEIQRTEQGDSAMYLCASSLQGSGELFFGEGSRLTVL.